A selection of T cell receptor beta chains follows, all from one sample in a study of cytomegalovirus exposure and HLA in healthy donors. The assay was immunoSEQ multiplex PCR, and TCRdb's table has in-frame clones only and misses some. The profile shows about 110,000 clones, 67% of them singletons. The source material was PBMCs. The receptors were sampled from a man younger than 35 in good health and CMV-seropositive. The conserved cysteine and the conserved F or W are not part of the CDR3 here.

j_call	v_call	cdr3_length	cdr3_aa
TRBJ2-3	TRBV4-2	13	ASSVDRGSEDTQY
TRBJ2-4	TRBV9	11	ASSPPRGAVQY
TRBJ2-3	TRBV5-8	13	ASSFSGYGTDTQY
TRBJ1-4	TRBV5-4	10	ASSPEEGKLF
TRBJ2-5	TRBV14	15	ASSQELLLACQETQY
TRBJ1-1	TRBV5-4	16	ASSFPQGKILGRTEAF
TRBJ1-5	TRBV7-9	14	ASSLGQGGRSGPQH
TRBJ1-4	TRBV5-1	15	ASSLDAFGTTNEKLF
TRBJ1-6	TRBV19	11	ASSHRDYSPLH
TRBJ2-1	TRBV6-5	12	ASRDTSSYNEQF